These 27 T cell receptor beta chains were sequenced from one sample in a study of T cell responses to AZD1222 COVID-19 vaccine. Assay used: immunoSEQ multiplex PCR; TCRdb lists only in-frame clones, some missing. The sample holds 130,000 or so clones, 70% to 90% seen once. The sequencing here drew on peripheral blood, taken on day 0 of AZD1222 vaccination. The origin of the receptors is an adult in good health.

V usage is TRBV6-1 and J usage is TRBJ2-7; D is uncertain. CDR1 MNHNS and CDR2 SASEGT come from the germline V gene. The CDR3 contains 13 residues. Between the trimmed V and J ends, which lost 7 bases and 2 bases, there was a span of 12 bases. The CDR3 protein is CASKGFQAYEQYF. The CDR3 DNA is TGTGCCAGCAAAGGTTTCCAGGCCTACGAGCAGTACTTC.

The V call is TRBV28, the J call TRBJ1-4; TRBD1 matches at 7 bases. Unmatched junction bases numbered 4, after V lost 3 bases and J lost 3 bases. Per the germline V gene, CDR1 is MDHEN and CDR2 is SYDVKM. The length of the CDR3 is 15 residues. Written as DNA, the CDR3 is TGTGCCAGCAGTTTCCGACAGGGACCTAATGAAAAACTGTTTTTT. It codes for CASSFRQGPNEKLFF.

The CDR3 DNA is TGTGCCAGCAGTTCGACAGGGGTCCCCTACAATGAGCAGTTCTTC. Translated, it gives CASSSTGVPYNEQFF. The chain is built from TRBV27 and TRBJ2-1, with 8 bases fitting TRBD1. The CDR3 is 15 residues long. V shed 4 bases, J shed 2 bases, and the junction held 4 bases outside the gene matches. The germline V gene has CDR1 MNHEY and CDR2 SMNVEV (reference sequence).

The chain uses TRBV5-1 and TRBJ1-6; 8 bases are shared with TRBD1. The V gene's germline CDR1 is SGHRS and CDR2 YFSETQ. The CDR3 loop spans 15 amino acids. V was clipped by 3 bases and J by 9 bases; unmatched bases: 8. CDR3 sequence (DNA): TGCGCCAGCAGCTATTCCGGGACAGGTGGTTCACCCCTCCACTTT. Protein: CASSYSGTGGSPLHF.

This sequence joins TRBV6-8 and TRBJ1-4; D call uncertain. V was trimmed by 0 bases and J by 3 bases, leaving 8 bases between them. Germline assignment: CDR1 MNHGY and CDR2 SAAAGT. The CDR3 length is 15 residues. The CDR3 is CASSYSRRANEKLFF. In nucleotides, the CDR3 is TGTGCCAGCAGTTACTCCAGGCGGGCTAATGAAAAACTGTTTTTT.

The chain employs TRBV3-1 (or the pseudogene TRBV3-2) and TRBJ2-7, with D perhaps matching TRBD2 (6 bases). The V gene's germline CDR1 is LGHDT and CDR2 YNNKEL (reference sequence). The V and J ends lost 4 bases and 3 bases respectively, with 13 bases between them. The CDR3 is made up of 14 amino acids. The chain's CDR3 is CASSPRGGDYEQYF. The CDR3 nucleotides read TGTGCCAGCAGCCCCCGGGGAGGTGACTACGAGCAGTACTTC.

V is TRBV30 and J is TRBJ1-4; 7 positions match TRBD1. CDR3 length: 16 residues. V gave up 0 bases and J gave up 1 base; unmatched junction bases: 5. Germline loops: CDR1 GTSNPN, CDR2 SVGIG (reference sequence). Written as DNA, the CDR3 is TGTGCCTGGAGTGTAGACAGGGTAGGAACTAATGAAAAACTGTTTTTT. It codes for CAWSVDRVGTNEKLFF.

The V call is TRBV7-8, the J call TRBJ2-3, with D possibly being TRBD1 or TRBD2 (5 bases each). Germline V lookup: CDR1 SGHVS, CDR2 FQNEAQ. V lost 5 bases, J lost 0 bases, and 9 bases lay in between. CDR3 length: 14 residues. The CDR3 here is CASSEGLSTDTQYF. CDR3 sequence (DNA): TGTGCCAGCAGCGAGGGGTTGAGCACAGATACGCAGTATTTT.

The chain is built from TRBV18 and TRBJ2-3; D might be TRBD2 (6 bases). Germline V gene sequence: CDR1 KGHSH, CDR2 LQKENI. Trimming cost V 5 bases and J 3 bases, with 15 bases left between them. The CDR3 has 15 amino acids. CDR3 sequence: CASSTDYLETDTQYF. For the CDR3, the DNA is TGTGCCAGCTCAACGGACTATCTTGAGACAGATACGCAGTATTTT. The full variable domain, completed using reference TRBV18 and TRBJ2-3, is NAGVMQNPRHLVRRRGQEARLRCSPMKGHSHVYWYRQLPEEGLKFMVYLQKENIIDESGMPKERFSAEFPKEGPSILRIQQVVRGDSAAYFCASSTDYLETDTQYFGPGTRLTVL.

This clone has just a few counts. This rearrangement joins TRBV28 to TRBJ1-1; tentative D call: TRBD1 (5 bases). V was pared by 6 bases and J by 0 bases, with 11 bases between. Germline V gene sequence: CDR1 MDHEN, CDR2 SYDVKM. CDR3 length: 14 amino acids. The DNA for the CDR3 is TGTGCCAGCAGACCAGGGCTTTTGAACACTGAAGCTTTCTTT. Translation gives CASRPGLLNTEAFF.

Points on this clone: Other nucleotide sequences in the sample specify the same CDR3. The rearrangement uses TRBV9 and TRBJ2-1; 9 bases align to TRBD2. The CDR3 extends over 15 amino acids. V was clipped by 0 bases and J by 4 bases; unmatched bases: 2. Germline CDR1 and CDR2: SGDLS and YYNGEE. The CDR3 sequence is CASSVASGTYNEQFF. The CDR3 bases are TGTGCCAGCAGCGTAGCTAGCGGGACGTACAATGAGCAGTTCTTC. Based on the CDR3 plus reference TRBV9 and TRBJ2-1, the full variable domain is DSGVTQTPKHLITATGQRVTLRCSPRSGDLSVYWYQQSLDQGLQFLIQYYNGEERAKGNILERFSAQQFPDLHSELNLSSLELGDSALYFCASSVASGTYNEQFFGPGTRLTVL.

The rearrangement links TRBV11-3 to TRBJ2-7; 8 nucleotides line up with TRBD1. The CDR3 sequence is 15 residues long. CDR1 is SGHNT, CDR2 YENEEA, per germline. V trimming: 3 bases; J trimming: 2 bases; junction bases outside the gene matches: 6. The CDR3 nucleotides read TGTGCCAGCAGCTTCGGACAGGGTATAACCTACGAGCAGTACTTC. Its protein is CASSFGQGITYEQYF.

The chain couples TRBV11-2 to TRBJ2-7; unclear D gene. The germline V gene has CDR1 SGHAT and CDR2 FQNNGV. V was trimmed by 3 bases and J by 4 bases, leaving 13 bases between them. The CDR3 is made up of 14 amino acids. Here the CDR3 DNA reads TGTGCCAGCAGCTTTATACGGACCCCTTACGAGCAGTACTTC. It codes for CASSFIRTPYEQYF.

J is TRBJ1-2 and V is TRBV28, with 8 positions matching TRBD1. Per the germline V gene, CDR1 is MDHEN and CDR2 is SYDVKM. CDR3 length: 15 amino acids. Germline trimming cut 3 bases from V and 7 bases from J; bases unmatched to any gene: 10. DNA for the CDR3: TGTGCCAGCAGTTTTGGTCAGGGGGCATGGAGTGGCTACACCTTC. This codes for CASSFGQGAWSGYTF.

The chain has TRBV19 and TRBJ2-2; 7 nucleotides agree with TRBD1. Germline V CDR1 and CDR2: LNHDA, SQIVND (reference sequence). This CDR3 is built from 15 residues. V was clipped by 2 bases and J by 2 bases; unmatched bases: 2. The chain's CDR3 is CASSIRDSNTGELFF. CDR3 DNA sequence: TGTGCCAGTAGTATAAGGGACAGTAACACCGGGGAGCTGTTTTTT.

The rearrangement uses TRBV15 and TRBJ2-4; D is perhaps TRBD1 (5 bases). CDR1 is LNHNV, CDR2 YYDKDF, per germline (reference sequence). V was clipped by 0 bases and J by 6 bases, with 12 bases between them. This CDR3 is 15 amino acids long. The CDR3 sequence: CATSRDVSQGNIQYF. The CDR3 coding sequence is TGTGCCACCAGCAGAGATGTAAGCCAGGGAAACATTCAGTACTTC.

The J gene is TRBJ2-5, the V gene TRBV5-6, with TRBD1 matching 10 bases. CDR1 and CDR2 (germline): SGHDT, YYEEEE. The CDR3 is 13 residues long. J gave up 5 bases and V 4 bases, and 2 bases lay outside the gene matches. The CDR3 sequence: CASSRGQGETQYF. The CDR3 DNA reads TGTGCCAGCAGCAGGGGACAGGGGGAGACCCAGTACTTC. Together with reference TRBV5-6 and TRBJ2-5, the CDR3 gives the full variable domain: DAGVTQSPTHLIKTRGQQVTLRCSPKSGHDTVSWYQQALGQGPQFIFQYYEEEERQRGNFPDRFSGHQFPNYSSELNVNALLLGDSALYLCASSRGQGETQYFGPGTRLLVL.

The V and J genes are TRBV7-2 and TRBJ2-3; no firm D call. Germline V gene sequence: CDR1 SGHTA, CDR2 FQGNSA. V lost 5 bases and J 6 bases, leaving 12 bases between the germline ends. The CDR3 length is 13 residues. CDR3 residues: CASSPVPPDTQYF. The CDR3, as DNA: TGTGCCAGCAGCCCCGTTCCGCCCGATACGCAGTATTTT.

V and J are TRBV3-1 (or the pseudogene TRBV3-2) and TRBJ2-7, with D tentatively TRBD1 (6 bases). CDR1 LGHDT and CDR2 YNNKEL come from the germline V gene (reference sequence). The V and J ends lost 2 bases and 4 bases respectively, with 15 bases between them. This CDR3 contains 15 residues. CDR3 sequence: CASSQLSRGSYEQYF. The CDR3 DNA reads TGTGCCAGCAGCCAATTGTCGAGGGGGTCGTACGAGCAGTACTTC.

The chain carries TRBV5-1 and TRBJ2-3, with a tentative D call TRBD2 (5 bases). The CDR3 sequence is 14 residues long. V was pared by 4 bases and J by 6 bases, with 15 bases between. Germline CDR1 SGHRS, CDR2 YFSETQ. In DNA, the CDR3 is TGCGCCAGCAGCACCTCCCTCGGGGAGGATACGCAGTATTTT. This codes for CASSTSLGEDTQYF.

The chain is built from TRBV7-2 and TRBJ1-5; tentatively, D is TRBD1 (5 bases). The V gene's germline CDR1 is SGHTA and CDR2 FQGNSA. CDR3 length: 14 residues. V lost 9 bases, J lost 1 base, and 13 bases lay in between. The CDR3 spells CASKQAGSNQPQHF. In DNA form, the CDR3 reads TGTGCCAGTAAACAGGCCGGAAGCAATCAGCCCCAGCATTTT. Based on the CDR3 plus reference TRBV7-2 and TRBJ1-5, the full variable domain is GAGVSQSPSNKVTEKGKDVELRCDPISGHTALYWYRQSLGQGLEFLIYFQGNSAPDKSGLPSDRFSAERTGGSVSTLTIQRTQQEDSAVYLCASKQAGSNQPQHFGDGTRLSIL.

V is TRBV7-9 and J is TRBJ1-2, with a possible D match to TRBD1 (6 bases). Germline values: CDR1 SEHNR, CDR2 FQNEAQ (reference sequence). The CDR3 loop spans 15 amino acids. The V gene lost 3 bases and the J gene lost 8 bases, with 19 bases spanning the gap. This CDR3 reads CASSFEQGLLWGYTF. In DNA, the CDR3 is TGTGCCAGCAGCTTTGAACAGGGACTATTGTGGGGCTACACCTTC.

The genes are TRBV30 and TRBJ1-3; D unclear. Trimming took 5 bases from V and 4 from J, leaving 21 bases between them. The CDR3 totals 16 residues. Germline loops: CDR1 GTSNPN, CDR2 SVGIG (reference sequence). The CDR3: CAWAPTRRERGNTIYF. As DNA, the CDR3 is TGTGCCTGGGCCCCGACCCGTCGGGAGAGAGGAAACACCATATATTTT.

This clone occurred once. The chain couples TRBV12-3 or TRBV12-4 to TRBJ1-1, with D unresolved. Trimming shortened V by 11 bases and J by 3 bases, and 16 bases separated the two germline ends. The CDR3 spans 13 residues. The CDR3 protein is CAVKLGEYTEAFF. The CDR3 coding sequence is TGTGCCGTTAAATTAGGAGAGTACACTGAAGCTTTCTTT.

This chain connects TRBV11-3 to TRBJ2-5; 10 bases align to TRBD1. CDR3 length: 15 residues. Trimming took 5 bases from V and 5 from J; bases not matched to a gene: 8. From germline, CDR1 is SGHNT and CDR2 YENEEA. CDR3: CASSTSGTGEETQYF. The CDR3 DNA follows: TGTGCCAGCAGCACCTCCGGGACAGGGGAGGAGACCCAGTACTTC.

This clone was counted a single time. This chain uses TRBV18 with TRBJ2-1, with TRBD2 identical over 9 bases. The CDR3 sequence is 17 residues long. Germline lookup yields CDR1 KGHSH and CDR2 LQKENI. Trimming cost V 0 bases and J 6 bases; bases outside gene matches: 9. CDR3 nucleotide sequence: TGTGCCAGCTCACCACCGAATCGCGGGGGGGCCCTCAATGAGCAGTTCTTC. Encoded protein: CASSPPNRGGALNEQFF.

This chain uses TRBV6-5 with TRBJ2-3; 8 bases are shared with TRBD1. CDR3 length: 16 amino acids. Trimming cost V 2 bases and J 2 bases; bases outside gene matches: 6. CDR1 and CDR2 from the germline V gene are MNHEY and SVGAGI. CDR3 sequence (DNA): TGTGCCAGCAGTTACATGGGCAGGGGGCCCACAGATACGCAGTATTTT. Protein: CASSYMGRGPTDTQYF.